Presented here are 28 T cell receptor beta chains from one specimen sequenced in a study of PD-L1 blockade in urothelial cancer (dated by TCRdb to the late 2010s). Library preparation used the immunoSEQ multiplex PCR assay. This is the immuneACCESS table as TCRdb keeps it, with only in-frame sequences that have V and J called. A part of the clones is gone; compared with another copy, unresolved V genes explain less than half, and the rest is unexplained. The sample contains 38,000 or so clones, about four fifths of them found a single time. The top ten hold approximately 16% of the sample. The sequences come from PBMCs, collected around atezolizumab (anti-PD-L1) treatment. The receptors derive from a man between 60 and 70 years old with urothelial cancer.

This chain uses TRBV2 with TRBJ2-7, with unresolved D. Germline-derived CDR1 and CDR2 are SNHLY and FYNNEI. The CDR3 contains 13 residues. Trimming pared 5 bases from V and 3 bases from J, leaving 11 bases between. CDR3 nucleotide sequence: TGTGCCAGCAGTCTCCTGGCCAACTACGAGCAGTACTTC. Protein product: CASSLLANYEQYF.

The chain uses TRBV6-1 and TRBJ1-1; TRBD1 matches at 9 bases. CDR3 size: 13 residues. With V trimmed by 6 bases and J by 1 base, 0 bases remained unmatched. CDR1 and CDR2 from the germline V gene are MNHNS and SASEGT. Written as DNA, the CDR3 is TGTGCCAGCAGACAGGGGGCGAACACTGAAGCTTTCTTT. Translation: CASRQGANTEAFF.

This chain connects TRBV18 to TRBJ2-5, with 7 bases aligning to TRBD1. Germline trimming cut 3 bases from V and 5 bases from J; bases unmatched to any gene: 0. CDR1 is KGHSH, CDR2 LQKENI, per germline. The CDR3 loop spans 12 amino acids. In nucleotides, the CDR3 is TGTGCCAGCTCACCCAGGGGGGAGACCCAGTACTTC. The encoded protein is CASSPRGETQYF. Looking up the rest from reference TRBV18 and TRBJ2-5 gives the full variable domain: NAGVMQNPRHLVRRRGQEARLRCSPMKGHSHVYWYRQLPEEGLKFMVYLQKENIIDESGMPKERFSAEFPKEGPSILRIQQVVRGDSAAYFCASSPRGETQYFGPGTRLLVL.

CDR3 DNA: TGTGCCAGCAGTTTAGGGGGTAGCGGGAACAATGAGCAGTTCTTC. Protein sequence: CASSLGGSGNNEQFF. The chain is built from TRBV27 and TRBJ2-1; 8 bases map to TRBD2. This CDR3 is built from 15 residues. The V segment lost 2 bases and the J segment 5 bases; nucleotides outside the gene matches: 5. Germline lookup yields CDR1 MNHEY and CDR2 SMNVEV (reference sequence).

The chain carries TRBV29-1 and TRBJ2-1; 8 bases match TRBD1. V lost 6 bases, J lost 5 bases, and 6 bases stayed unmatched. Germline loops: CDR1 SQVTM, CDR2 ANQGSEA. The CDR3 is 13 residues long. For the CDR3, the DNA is TGCAGCGTAGGGGACAGGAGAAACAATGAGCAGTTCTTC. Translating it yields CSVGDRRNNEQFF.

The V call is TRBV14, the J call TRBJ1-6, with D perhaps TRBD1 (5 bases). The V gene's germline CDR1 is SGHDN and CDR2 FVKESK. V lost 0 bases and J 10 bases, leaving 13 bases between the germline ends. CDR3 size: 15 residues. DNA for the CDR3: TGTGCCAGCAGCCAAGATCCCGCAGGGAGGTCACCCCTCCACTTT. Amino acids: CASSQDPAGRSPLHF.

The CDR3 loop reads CASSLAHRGYYEQYF. The CDR3, as DNA: TGTGCCAGCAGCTTAGCTCATAGGGGATACTACGAGCAGTACTTC. The chain joins TRBV7-6 to TRBJ2-7, with TRBD1 as a possible D gene (5 bases). Trimming cost V 0 bases and J 3 bases, with 12 bases left between them. This CDR3 has 15 residues. Germline values: CDR1 SGHVS, CDR2 FNYEAQ.

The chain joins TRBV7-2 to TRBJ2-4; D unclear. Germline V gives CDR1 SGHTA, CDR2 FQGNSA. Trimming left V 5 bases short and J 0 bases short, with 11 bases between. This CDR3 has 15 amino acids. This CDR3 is CASSPKQIAKNIQYF. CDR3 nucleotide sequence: TGTGCCAGCAGCCCGAAACAGATAGCCAAAAACATTCAGTACTTC.

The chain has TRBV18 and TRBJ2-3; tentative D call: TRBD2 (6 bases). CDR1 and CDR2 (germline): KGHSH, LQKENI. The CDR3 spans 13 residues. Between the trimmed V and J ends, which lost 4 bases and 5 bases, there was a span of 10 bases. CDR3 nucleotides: TGTGCCAGCTCACTAGGAGGGGTAGATACGCAGTATTTT. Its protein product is CASSLGGVDTQYF.

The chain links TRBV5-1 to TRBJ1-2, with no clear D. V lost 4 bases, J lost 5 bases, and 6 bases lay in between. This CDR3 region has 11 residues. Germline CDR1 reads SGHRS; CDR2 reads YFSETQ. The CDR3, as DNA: TGCGCCAGCAGCGCGGATTATGGCTACACCTTC. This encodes CASSADYGYTF.

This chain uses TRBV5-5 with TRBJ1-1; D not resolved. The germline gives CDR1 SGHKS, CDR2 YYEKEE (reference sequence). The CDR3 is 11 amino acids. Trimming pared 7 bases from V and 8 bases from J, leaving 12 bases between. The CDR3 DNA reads TGTGCCAGCGCGCAGGTGCTCGAAGCTTTCTTT. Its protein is CASAQVLEAFF.

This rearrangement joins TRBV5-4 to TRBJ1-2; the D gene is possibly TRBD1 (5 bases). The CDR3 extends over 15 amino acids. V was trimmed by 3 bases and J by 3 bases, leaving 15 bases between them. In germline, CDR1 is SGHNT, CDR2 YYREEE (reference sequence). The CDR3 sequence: CASSSGGGMDYGYTF. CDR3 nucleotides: TGTGCCAGCAGCTCTGGGGGGGGGATGGACTATGGCTACACCTTC.

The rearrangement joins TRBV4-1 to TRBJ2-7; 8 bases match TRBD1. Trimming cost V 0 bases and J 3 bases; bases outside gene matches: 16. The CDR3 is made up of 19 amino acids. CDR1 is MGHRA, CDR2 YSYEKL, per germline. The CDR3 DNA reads TGCGCCAGCAGCCAAGATGGGGACAGGCCGGGACTTTTTCTCTACGAGCAGTACTTC. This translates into CASSQDGDRPGLFLYEQYF.

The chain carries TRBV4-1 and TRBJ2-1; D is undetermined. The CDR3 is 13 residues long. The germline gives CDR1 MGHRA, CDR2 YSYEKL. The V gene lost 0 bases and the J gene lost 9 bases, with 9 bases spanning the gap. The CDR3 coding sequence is TGCGCCAGCAGCCAAGATTTAGTGAGTGAGCAGTTCTTC. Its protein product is CASSQDLVSEQFF.

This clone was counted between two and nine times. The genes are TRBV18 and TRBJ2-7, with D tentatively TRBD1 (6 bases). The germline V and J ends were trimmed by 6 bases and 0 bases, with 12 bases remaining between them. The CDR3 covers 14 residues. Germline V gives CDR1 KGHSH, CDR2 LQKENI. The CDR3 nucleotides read TGTGCCAGCTCCCCGGGACAAAGCTCCTACGAGCAGTACTTC. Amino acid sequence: CASSPGQSSYEQYF.

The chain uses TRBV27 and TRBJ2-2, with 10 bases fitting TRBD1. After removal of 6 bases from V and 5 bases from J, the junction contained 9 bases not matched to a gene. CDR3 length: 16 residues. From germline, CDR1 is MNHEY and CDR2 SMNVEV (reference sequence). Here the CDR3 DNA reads TGTGCCAGCAGCCTTGACAGGGGGCGATGGACCGGGGAGCTGTTTTTT. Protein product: CASSLDRGRWTGELFF.

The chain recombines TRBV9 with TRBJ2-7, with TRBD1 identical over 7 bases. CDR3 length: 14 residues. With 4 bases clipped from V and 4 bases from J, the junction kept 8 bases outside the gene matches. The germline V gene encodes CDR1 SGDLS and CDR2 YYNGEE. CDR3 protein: CASSIGDSGYEQYF. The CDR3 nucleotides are TGTGCCAGCAGCATCGGGGACAGCGGTTACGAGCAGTACTTC.

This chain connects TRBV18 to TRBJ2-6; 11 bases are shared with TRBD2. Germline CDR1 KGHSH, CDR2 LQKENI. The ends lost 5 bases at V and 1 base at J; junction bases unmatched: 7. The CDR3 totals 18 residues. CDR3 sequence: CASSARLAGLSGANVLTF. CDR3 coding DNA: TGTGCCAGCTCAGCCCGACTAGCGGGATTATCTGGGGCCAACGTCCTGACTTTC.

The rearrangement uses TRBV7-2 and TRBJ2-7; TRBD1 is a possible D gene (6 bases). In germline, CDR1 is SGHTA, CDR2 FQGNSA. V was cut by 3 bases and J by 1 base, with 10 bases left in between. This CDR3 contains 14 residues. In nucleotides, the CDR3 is TGTGCCAGCAGCTTGATGGGGGCATCCTACGAGCAGTACTTC. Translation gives CASSLMGASYEQYF.

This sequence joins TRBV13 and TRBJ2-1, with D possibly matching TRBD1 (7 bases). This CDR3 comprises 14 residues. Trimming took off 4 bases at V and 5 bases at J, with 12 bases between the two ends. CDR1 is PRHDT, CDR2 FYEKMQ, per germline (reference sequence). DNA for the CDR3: TGTGCCAGCAGCTCGCGGGACAGCAACAATGAGCAGTTCTTC. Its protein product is CASSSRDSNNEQFF.

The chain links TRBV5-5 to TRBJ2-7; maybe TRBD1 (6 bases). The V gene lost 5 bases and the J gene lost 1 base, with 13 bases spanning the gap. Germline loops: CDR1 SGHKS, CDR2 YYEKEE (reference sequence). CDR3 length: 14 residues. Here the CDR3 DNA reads TGTGCCAGCAGTCCGAGGGGGTGGTCCTACGAGCAGTACTTC. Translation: CASSPRGWSYEQYF.

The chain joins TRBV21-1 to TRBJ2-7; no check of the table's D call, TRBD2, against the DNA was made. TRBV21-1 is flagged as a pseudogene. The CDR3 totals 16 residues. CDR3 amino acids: CASSKAEGVGGYEQYF. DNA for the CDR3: TGTGCCAGCAGCAAAGCAGAAGGAGTGGGGGGGTACGAGCAGTACTTC.

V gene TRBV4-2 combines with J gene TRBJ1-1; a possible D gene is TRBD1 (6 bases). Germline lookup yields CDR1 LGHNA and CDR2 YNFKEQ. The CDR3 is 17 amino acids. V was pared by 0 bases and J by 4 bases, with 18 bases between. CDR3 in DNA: TGTGCCAGCAGCCAAGATTTGGGGGGGCCCCTGGGCACTGAAGCTTTCTTT. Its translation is CASSQDLGGPLGTEAFF.

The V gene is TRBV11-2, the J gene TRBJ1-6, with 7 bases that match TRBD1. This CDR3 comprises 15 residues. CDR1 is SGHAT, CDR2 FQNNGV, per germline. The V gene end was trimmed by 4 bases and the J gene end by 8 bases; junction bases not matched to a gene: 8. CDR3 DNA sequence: TGTGCCAGCAGCTCTTACAGGGGAACGGATTCACCCCTCCACTTT. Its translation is CASSSYRGTDSPLHF.

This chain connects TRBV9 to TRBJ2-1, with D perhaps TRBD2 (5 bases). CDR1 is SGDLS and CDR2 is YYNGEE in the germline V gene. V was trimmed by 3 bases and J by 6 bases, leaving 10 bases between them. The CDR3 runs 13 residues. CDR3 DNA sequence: TGTGCCAGCAGCGGGGAACTAGTCAATGAGCAGTTCTTC. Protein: CASSGELVNEQFF.

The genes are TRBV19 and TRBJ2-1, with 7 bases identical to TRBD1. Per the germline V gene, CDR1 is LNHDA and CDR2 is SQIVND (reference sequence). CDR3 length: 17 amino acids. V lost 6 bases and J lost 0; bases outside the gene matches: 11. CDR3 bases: TGTGCCAGTAGCCCCTTAGGGGGCCAACGCTCCTACAATGAGCAGTTCTTC. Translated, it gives CASSPLGGQRSYNEQFF.

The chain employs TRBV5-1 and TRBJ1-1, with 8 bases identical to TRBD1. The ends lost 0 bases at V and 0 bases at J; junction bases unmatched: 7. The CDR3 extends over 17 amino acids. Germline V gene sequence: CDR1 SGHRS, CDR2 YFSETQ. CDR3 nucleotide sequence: TGCGCCAGCAGCTTGGTAGAACAGGGGGTCATGAACACTGAAGCTTTCTTT. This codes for CASSLVEQGVMNTEAFF.

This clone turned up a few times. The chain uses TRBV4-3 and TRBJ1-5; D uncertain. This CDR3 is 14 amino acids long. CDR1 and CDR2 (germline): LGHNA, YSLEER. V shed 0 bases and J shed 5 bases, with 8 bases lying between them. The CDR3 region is CASSQDPRDQPQHF. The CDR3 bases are TGCGCCAGCAGCCAAGATCCGAGGGATCAGCCCCAGCATTTT.